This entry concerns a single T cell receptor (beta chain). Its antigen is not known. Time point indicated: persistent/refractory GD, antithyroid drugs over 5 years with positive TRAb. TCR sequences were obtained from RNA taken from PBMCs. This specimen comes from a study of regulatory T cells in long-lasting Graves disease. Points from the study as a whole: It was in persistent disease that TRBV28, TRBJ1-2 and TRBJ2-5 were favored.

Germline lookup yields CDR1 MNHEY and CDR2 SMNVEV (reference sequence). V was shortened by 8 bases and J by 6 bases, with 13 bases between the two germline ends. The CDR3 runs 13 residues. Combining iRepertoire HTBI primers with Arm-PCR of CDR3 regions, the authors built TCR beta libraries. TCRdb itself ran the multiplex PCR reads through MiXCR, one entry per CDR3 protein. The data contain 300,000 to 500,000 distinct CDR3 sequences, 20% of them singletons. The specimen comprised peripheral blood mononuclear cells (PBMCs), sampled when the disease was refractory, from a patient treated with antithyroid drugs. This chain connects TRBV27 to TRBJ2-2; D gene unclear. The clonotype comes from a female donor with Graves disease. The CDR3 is CASGRPGAGELFF. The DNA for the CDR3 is TGTGCCAGCGGAAGACCTGGCGCCGGGGAGCTGTTTTTT.